The 13 T cell receptor beta chains in this list originate from one sample, sequenced in a study of T cell repertoires in cytomegalovirus infection. TCRdb called the reads again in MiXCR, with one record for every CDR3 protein. The table includes about 770,000 distinct CDR3 sequences, approximately 32% detected once. These receptors lack a known antigen. The input for sequencing was cultured CD8+ T cells from PBMCs, taken from culture after CMV antigen stimulation. These TCRs come from a human donor in good health (CMV status not recorded). Some clones in this sample may be carry-over from other donors' samples.

This clonotype appeared a single time. The chain uses TRBV7-9 and TRBJ1-4; D gene uncertain. The CDR3 is 14 residues long. Trimming took off 5 bases at V and 7 bases at J, with 14 bases between the two ends. Germline V gene data show CDR1 as SEHNR and CDR2 as FQNEAQ (reference sequence). This chain's CDR3 is CASSPEGSFEKLFF. CDR3 sequence (DNA): TGTGCCAGCAGCCCTGAAGGTTCATTTGAAAAACTGTTTTTT.

The chain links TRBV28 to TRBJ2-1; D is perhaps TRBD2 (7 bases). The germline V and J ends were trimmed by 6 bases and 3 bases, with 21 bases remaining between them. Germline V gene lookup returns CDR1 MDHEN and CDR2 SYDVKM. There are 17 residues in the CDR3. DNA for the CDR3: TGTGCCAGCAGCGAGTGGGGGGGGCTGCTGGGCTACAATGAGCAGTTCTTC. Its protein is CASSEWGGLLGYNEQFF.

This clonotype has a single count. CDR3 coding DNA: TGTGCCAGCAGTTACGCCGGGACAGGCTCCTACGAGCAGTACTTC. It translates to CASSYAGTGSYEQYF. The chain carries TRBV6-5 and TRBJ2-7; TRBD1 matches at 8 bases. V shed 2 bases, J shed 0 bases, and the junction held 3 bases outside the gene matches. The germline V gene encodes CDR1 MNHEY and CDR2 SVGAGI. This CDR3 has 15 residues.

In this sample, this clonotype turned up a few times. This chain joins TRBV6-2 or TRBV6-3 and TRBJ2-1, with D maybe TRBD2 (5 bases). Germline CDR1 is MNHEY and CDR2 is SVGEGT. The CDR3 is 14 residues long. The V end was cut by 10 bases, the J end by 0 bases, with 13 bases between. The CDR3 coding sequence is TGTGCCACCTCGGACTGGAGCTCCTACAATGAGCAGTTCTTC. Its translation is CATSDWSSYNEQFF.

The table lists this clonotype with a few counts. The gene calls are TRBV12-3 or TRBV12-4 and TRBJ2-1; D remains ambiguous. V lost 3 bases, J lost 7 bases, and 7 bases lay in between. The CDR3 is made up of 12 amino acids. The CDR3 DNA follows: TGTGCCAGCAGTTTCGGACGGAATGAGCAGTTCTTC. This codes for CASSFGRNEQFF.

This clonotype came up a few times. The chain employs TRBV9 and TRBJ2-3; TRBD2 might be the D (6 bases). Trimming removed 3 bases at V and 8 bases at J, with 13 bases between. From germline, CDR1 is SGDLS and CDR2 YYNGEE. This CDR3 is built from 13 residues. The chain's CDR3 is CASSDRLVSTQYF. In DNA form, the CDR3 reads TGTGCCAGCAGCGACCGACTAGTTTCTACGCAGTATTTT. The full variable domain, rest sourced from reference TRBV9 and TRBJ2-3, is DSGVTQTPKHLITATGQRVTLRCSPRSGDLSVYWYQQSLDQGLQFLIQYYNGEERAKGNILERFSAQQFPDLHSELNLSSLELGDSALYFCASSDRLVSTQYFGPGTRLTVL.

The V and J genes are TRBV12-5 and TRBJ1-2, with no clear D. The CDR3 totals 13 residues. V lost 2 bases, J lost 5 bases, and 9 bases lay in between. The germline CDR1 and CDR2 sequences are LGHNT and FRNRAP. The CDR3 nucleotides read TGTGCTAGTGGTTTGAACAGAATATATGGCTACACCTTC. This sequence encodes CASGLNRIYGYTF.

This clonotype was counted only a few times. This chain joins TRBV7-9 and TRBJ2-1; 8 bases are a match to TRBD2. The V gene's germline CDR1 is SEHNR and CDR2 FQNEAQ (reference sequence). The J segment lost 2 bases and the V segment lost 5 bases, leaving 8 bases of the junction unmatched. This CDR3 spans 16 amino acids. The CDR3 DNA follows: TGTGCCAGCAGCCCCGGGGGGGGCTCCCCCTACAATGAGCAGTTCTTC. Its translation: CASSPGGGSPYNEQFF.

This clonotype has a single count. This rearrangement joins TRBV27 to TRBJ1-4, with a tentative D call TRBD1 (5 bases). Trimming took 0 bases from V and 12 from J, leaving 17 bases between them. Germline values: CDR1 MNHEY, CDR2 SMNVEV (reference sequence). The CDR3 consists of 15 residues. The CDR3 nucleotides are TGTGCCAGCAGTTTATCGTGGCAGGGCCACGGCGAACTGTTTTTT. Translating it yields CASSLSWQGHGELFF.

This clonotype has more than one count but fewer than ten. This chain uses TRBV20-1 with TRBJ2-2; no clear D gene. Germline V CDR1 and CDR2: DFQATT, SNEGSKA (reference sequence). Trimming left V 0 bases short and J 7 bases short, with 3 bases between. The CDR3 loop spans 11 amino acids. CDR3 residues: CSAREGGELFF. Written as DNA, the CDR3 is TGCAGTGCTAGAGAGGGCGGGGAGCTGTTTTTT.

The chain combines TRBV2 with TRBJ1-3; D remains ambiguous. CDR3 length equals 17 residues. V gave up 1 base and J gave up 5 bases, with 18 bases separating them. Germline V gives CDR1 SNHLY, CDR2 FYNNEI. The CDR3 sequence is CASSEELVHVARNTIYF. CDR3 nucleotide sequence: TGTGCCAGCAGTGAAGAATTGGTACATGTAGCCAGAAACACCATATATTTT.

This chain connects TRBV20-1 to TRBJ2-7; D is possibly TRBD1 or TRBD2 (5 bases each). Trimming cost V 3 bases and J 2 bases, with 11 bases left between them. The CDR3 runs 13 residues. Germline values: CDR1 DFQATT, CDR2 SNEGSKA (reference sequence). CDR3 nucleotide sequence: TGCAGTGCTAGGCCCCAGGGAGCCTACGAGCAGTACTTC. It is translated as CSARPQGAYEQYF.

The chain is built from TRBV27 and TRBJ2-1, with TRBD1 as a possible D gene (6 bases). V lost 4 bases to trimming and J lost 2 bases, with 12 bases between them. CDR3 length equals 15 residues. Germline V CDR1 and CDR2: MNHEY, SMNVEV (reference sequence). The CDR3 loop is CASSSPRTAYNEQFF. In nucleotides, the CDR3 is TGTGCCAGCAGTTCCCCAAGGACAGCCTACAATGAGCAGTTCTTC.